The clone carrying this T cell receptor (beta chain) was detected only a few times. Its antigen is unidentified. Germline loops: CDR1 GTSNPN, CDR2 SVGIG (reference sequence). The ends were cut back, 3 bases at V and 7 bases at J, with 15 bases in the middle. This CDR3 has 14 residues. Generated by immunoSEQ multiplex PCR, the TCRdb table keeps only in-frame clones and is missing some. The table has about 22,000 clones, about 96% seen once. On average around 100,000 T cells per donor were immunosequenced. The data were obtained in a study of T cells in tuberculosis. Study overall: A South African cohort included IGRA-negative adolescents, latently infected IGRA-positive adolescents and adults with active tuberculosis. Notes on the study in general: Shorter CDR3-alpha in active tuberculosis partly drove smaller distances.

This receptor was obtained from a donor aged 5 to 30 with latent tuberculosis or without tuberculosis infection. The rearrangement links TRBV30 to TRBJ1-4, with D maybe TRBD1 (6 bases). Material: PBMCs. CDR3 amino acids: CAWRGAWMGEKLFF. The CDR3 DNA is TGTGCCTGGAGGGGGGCGTGGATGGGTGAAAAACTGTTTTTT. The entire variable domain, with the rest obtained from reference TRBV30 and TRBJ1-4, is as follows: SQTIHQWPATLVQPVGSPLSLECTVEGTSNPNLYWYRQAAGRGLQLLFYSVGIGQISSEVPQNLSASRPQDRQFILSSKKLLLSDSGFYLCAWRGAWMGEKLFFGSGTQLSVL.